These T cell receptor beta chains were read from a single sample in a study of shared clonotypes between healthy human individuals. Assay: immunoSEQ multiplex PCR; the TCRdb copy retains only in-frame clones and omits some. The table shows about 2.3 million clones, with 80% to 95% occurring only once. The sample consisted of naive CD4+ T cells from PBMCs. These receptors were obtained from a young man in good health. Some clones in this sample may be carry-over from other donors' samples. Each CDR3 is given with its conserved first and last residue. The D gene is left open where the match is weak.

>TRBJ2-7|TRBD1|TRBV28
TGTGCCAGCAGTGGGACAGGGAGCTCCTACGAGCAGTACTTC
CASSGTGSSYEQYF
>TRBJ2-1|TRBD2|TRBV28
TGTGCCAGCAGCATAAGCGGGAACACCTACAATGAGCAGTTCTTC
CASSISGNTYNEQFF
>TRBJ2-7|TRBD1|TRBV5-4
TGTGCCAGCAGCTGGGGACAGGGGTCTCTCGTGCAGTACTTC
CASSWGQGSLVQYF
>TRBJ2-7|.|TRBV14
TGTGCCAGCAGCCAAGATCCCCAAAGCTCCTACGAGCAGTACTTC
CASSQDPQSSYEQYF
>TRBJ2-3|TRBD1|TRBV27
TGTGCCAGCAGTTCCCGGACAGGGAGAACAGATACGCAGTATTTT
CASSSRTGRTDTQYF
>TRBJ1-2|.|TRBV28
TGTGCCAGCAGTTTAGACAGGACCTATGGCTACACCTTC
CASSLDRTYGYTF
>TRBJ2-7|.|TRBV7-9
TGTGCCAGCAATCCGACCGAGGGCTACGAGCAGTACTTC
CASNPTEGYEQYF
>TRBJ2-5|TRBD2|TRBV29-1
TGCAGCGTTGAAACAGCGGGAGGGCGTCGGAAGACCCAGTACTTC
CSVETAGGRRKTQYF
>TRBJ2-5|TRBD1|TRBV5-1
TGCGCCAGCAGCCCGGACAGGTCGACCCAAGAGACCCAGTACTTC
CASSPDRSTQETQYF
>TRBJ1-2|.|TRBV18
TGTGCCAGCTCACCAAAGTCCGGACAGATCGCTGTGTATGGCTACACCTTC
CASSPKSGQIAVYGYTF